This paragraph reports one T cell receptor beta chain. No antigen is known for it. Authors' methods: ImmunoSEQ sequences covered only the junction and lacked quality scores; filtering therefore differed. Clones were sequenced by immunoSEQ multiplex PCR, and TCRdb holds only the in-frame ones, with some missing. V, J and clone size are taken as reported in that table, and D and trimming were inferred from the DNA itself. The sample contains roughly 500,000 clones, about 96% of which appear only once. The data belong to a study of shared clonotypes between healthy human individuals. The study, taken as a whole, reports: Naive subsets usually exceeded memory subsets in estimated richness. Among four donors, roughly 5.4% of naive CD4 clonotypes were found in common.

V lost 5 bases and J lost 6, with 13 bases in between. Germline CDR1 SEHNR, CDR2 FQNEAQ (reference sequence). The CDR3 has 14 residues. Specimen: naive CD4+ T cells sorted from blood. Subset defined: CD45RA+ positively selected. This receptor was obtained from a woman in her 30s in good health. The chain recombines TRBV7-9 with TRBJ2-2, with D maybe TRBD2 (5 bases). CDR3 nucleotide sequence: TGTGCCAGCAGCCCGCTAGCCGTACCCGGGGAGCTGTTTTTT. Translated: CASSPLAVPGELFF.